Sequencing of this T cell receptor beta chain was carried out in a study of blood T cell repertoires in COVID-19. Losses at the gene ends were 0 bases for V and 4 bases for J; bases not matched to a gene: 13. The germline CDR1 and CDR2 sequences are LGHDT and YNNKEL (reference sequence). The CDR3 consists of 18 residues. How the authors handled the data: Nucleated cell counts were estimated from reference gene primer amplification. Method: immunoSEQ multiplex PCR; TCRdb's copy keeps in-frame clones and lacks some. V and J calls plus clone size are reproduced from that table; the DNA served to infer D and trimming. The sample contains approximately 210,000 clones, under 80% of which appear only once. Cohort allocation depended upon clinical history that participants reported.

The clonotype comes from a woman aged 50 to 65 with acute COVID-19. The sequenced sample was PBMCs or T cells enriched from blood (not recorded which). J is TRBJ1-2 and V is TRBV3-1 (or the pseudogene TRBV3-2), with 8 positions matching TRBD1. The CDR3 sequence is CASSQDRWTGLVSYGYTF. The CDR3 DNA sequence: TGTGCCAGCAGCCAAGATCGGTGGACAGGGTTGGTGAGCTATGGCTACACCTTC.